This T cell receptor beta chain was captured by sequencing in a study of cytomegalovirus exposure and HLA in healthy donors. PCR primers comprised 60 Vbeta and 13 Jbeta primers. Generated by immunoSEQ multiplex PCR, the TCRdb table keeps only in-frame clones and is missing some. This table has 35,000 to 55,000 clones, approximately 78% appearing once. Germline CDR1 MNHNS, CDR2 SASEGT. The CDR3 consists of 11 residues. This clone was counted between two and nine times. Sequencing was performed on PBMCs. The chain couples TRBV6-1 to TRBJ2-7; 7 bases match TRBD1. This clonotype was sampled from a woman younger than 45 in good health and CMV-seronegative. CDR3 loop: CASRENSGTVV. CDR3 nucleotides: TGTGCCAGCAGAGAGAATTCCGGGACAGTGGTC.